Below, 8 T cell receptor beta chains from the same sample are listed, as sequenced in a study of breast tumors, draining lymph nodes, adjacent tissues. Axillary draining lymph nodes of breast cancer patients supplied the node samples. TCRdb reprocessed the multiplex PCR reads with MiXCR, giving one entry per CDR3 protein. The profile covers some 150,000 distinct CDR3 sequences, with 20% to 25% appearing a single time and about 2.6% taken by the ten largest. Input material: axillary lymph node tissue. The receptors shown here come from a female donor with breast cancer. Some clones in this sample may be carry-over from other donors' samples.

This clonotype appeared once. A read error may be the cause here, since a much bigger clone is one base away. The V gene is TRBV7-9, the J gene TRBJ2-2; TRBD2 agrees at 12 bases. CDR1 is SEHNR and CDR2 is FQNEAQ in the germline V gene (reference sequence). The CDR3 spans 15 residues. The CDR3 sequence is CAGSQTSGSTGELFF. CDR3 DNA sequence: TGTGCCGGCAGTCAGACTAGCGGGAGTACCGGGGAGCTGTTTTTT.

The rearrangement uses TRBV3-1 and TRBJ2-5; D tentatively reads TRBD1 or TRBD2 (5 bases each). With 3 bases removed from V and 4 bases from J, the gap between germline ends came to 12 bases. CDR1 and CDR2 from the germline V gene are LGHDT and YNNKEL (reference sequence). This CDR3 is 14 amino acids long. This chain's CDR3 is CASSQSGAGETQYF. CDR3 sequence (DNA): TGTGCCAGCAGCCAGAGTGGGGCGGGAGAGACCCAGTACTTC.

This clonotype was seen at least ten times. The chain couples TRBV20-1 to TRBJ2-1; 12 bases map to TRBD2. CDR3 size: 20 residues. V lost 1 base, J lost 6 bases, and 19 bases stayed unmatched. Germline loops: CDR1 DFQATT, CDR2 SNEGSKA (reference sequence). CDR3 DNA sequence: TGCAGTGCTAGAGCCCTATCGACTAGCGGGAGAACCTGGAGACCCAATGAGCAGTTCTTC. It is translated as CSARALSTSGRTWRPNEQFF.

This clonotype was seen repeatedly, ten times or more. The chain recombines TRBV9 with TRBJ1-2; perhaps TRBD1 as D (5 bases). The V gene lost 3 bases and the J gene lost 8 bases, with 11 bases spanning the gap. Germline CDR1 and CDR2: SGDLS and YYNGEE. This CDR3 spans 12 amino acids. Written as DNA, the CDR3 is TGTGCCAGCAGCGACCAGGGACGAGGCTACACCTTC. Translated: CASSDQGRGYTF.

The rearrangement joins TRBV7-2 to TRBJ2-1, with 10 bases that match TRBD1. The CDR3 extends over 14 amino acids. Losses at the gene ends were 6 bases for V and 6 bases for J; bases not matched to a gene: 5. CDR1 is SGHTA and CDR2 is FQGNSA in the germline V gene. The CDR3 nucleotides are TGTGCCAGCAGACACCGACAGGGGGCCAATGAGCAGTTCTTC. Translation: CASRHRQGANEQFF.

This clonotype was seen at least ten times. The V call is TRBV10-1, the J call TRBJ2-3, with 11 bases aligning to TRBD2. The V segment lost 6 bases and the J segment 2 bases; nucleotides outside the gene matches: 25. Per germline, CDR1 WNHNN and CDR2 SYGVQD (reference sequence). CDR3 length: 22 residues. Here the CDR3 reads CASRSDRGDYSGRVTYTDTQYF. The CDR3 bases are TGCGCCAGCAGAAGTGACAGGGGAGATTATAGCGGGAGGGTGACCTACACAGATACGCAGTATTTT.

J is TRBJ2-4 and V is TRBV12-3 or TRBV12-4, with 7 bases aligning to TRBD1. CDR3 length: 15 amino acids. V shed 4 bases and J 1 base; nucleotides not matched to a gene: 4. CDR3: CASSSVQGAKNIQYF. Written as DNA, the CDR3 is TGTGCCAGCAGTTCTGTACAGGGGGCCAAAAACATTCAGTACTTC.

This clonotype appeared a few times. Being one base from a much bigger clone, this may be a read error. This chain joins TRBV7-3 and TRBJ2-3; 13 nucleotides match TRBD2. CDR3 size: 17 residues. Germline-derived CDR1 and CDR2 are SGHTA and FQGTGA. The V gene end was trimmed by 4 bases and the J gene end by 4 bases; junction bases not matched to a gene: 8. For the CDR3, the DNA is TGTGCCAGCAGCTCCTTAACTAGCGGGAGGGCAGCAGATACGCAGTATTTT. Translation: CASSSLTSGRAADTQYF.